This TCR beta chain was sequenced in a study of T-cell reconstitution after alpha-beta-depleted transplantation in children (dated by TCRdb to the mid-2010s). About the study as a whole: Using TCR repertoire profiling, the study quantitatively followed how T-cell immune reconstitution unfolded in children after TCRalphabeta/CD19-depleted allogeneic hematopoietic cell transplantation. General conclusions and limits of the study: The apparently early alphabetaT-cell count recovery about two months after transplant was reportedly dependent on only several hundred rapidly expanded clones derived from non-depleted graft cells. Hyperexpanded clone frequencies declined over subsequent months; after one year, T-cell counts and TCRbeta diversity were mostly attributed to newly produced T cells. In some patients, the high TCRbeta diversity seen at day 60 was put down to recipient T cells and intrathymic progenitors that had survived conditioning.

This clonotype was counted a few times. The antigen this receptor binds is unknown. Per-base qualities were not stored, and no clone one base away is much larger. The treatment or condition label here, explained by the study, means: allogeneic hematopoietic cell transplantation with graft depleted of TCRalphabeta T cells and CD19 B cells. TCRalphabeta/CD19-depleted allogeneic hematopoietic cell grafts were given to the transplant recipients, all of whom were children. Preparation of the library involved PCR. TCRdb shows the sequencer as Illumina HiSeq 2500. To normalize quantification of the TCRbeta repertoire, the TCR libraries were built with molecular barcoding that relied on unique molecular identifiers. TCRdb's own reprocessing of the public reads used fastp at Q25 and MiXCR and kept productive beta chains. Every entry covers one CDR3 protein and lists the most common genes and DNA from its rows. The table for this sample lists over 200,000 distinct CDR3 sequences; around a sixth of them were counted only once. The ten largest clones take up roughly two fifths of the sample.

Sequences DFQATT (CDR1) and SNEGSKA (CDR2) are obtained from the germline V gene (reference sequence). Spanning cysteine to phenylalanine, the CDR3 consists of 17 amino acids. CDR3 DNA is the only sequence kept; it has 51 bases, read in frame from the first base. Trimming takes 3 bases from V and 0 bases from J, and the germline ends sit 21 bases apart. The chain is encoded by TRBV20-1 joined to TRBJ2-7; 5 matching bases give a weak D call of TRBD1. Sequenced here: PBMCs, mostly from graft donor cells, sampled 360 days after TCRalphabeta/CD19-depleted stem cell transplant. The origin of this receptor is a male patient aged 2-15 years who had a stem cell transplant for acute lymphoblastic leukemia, so the T cells may come from the graft donor. The CDR3 protein sequence reads: CSASHHRQSPSSYEQYF. The DNA sequence is as follows: TGCAGTGCTAGCCACCACAGACAGTCACCTAGCTCCTACGAGCAGTACTTC.